This T cell receptor beta chain comes out of a study of CD8 T cells in ankylosing spondylitis. Study results and caveats: Clones tied to disease were said to be significantly enriched in matched ankylosing spondylitis synovial fluid. Apparently characteristic of ankylosing spondylitis blood was a TCR beta motif (about 8 highly homologous variants).

Germline V gene sequence: CDR1 SQVTM, CDR2 ANQGSEA. The V gene end was trimmed by 4 bases and the J gene end by 8 bases; junction bases not matched to a gene: 4. CDR3 length: 11 residues. About this clonotype itself: Its cognate antigen is unknown.

In making TCR beta libraries, quantitative 5'-RACE with molecular barcodes was used. TCRdb used MiXCR to reprocess the 5' RACE reads, holding one entry per CDR3 protein. The sample shows under 250,000 distinct CDR3 sequences, roughly 24% of them seen only once. The V gene is TRBV29-1, the J gene TRBJ1-2; TRBD1 matches at 7 bases. The receptor was isolated from a male donor with ankylosing spondylitis or in good health (not recorded which). The sequenced sample was blood, either unsorted or a sorted T cell fraction (not recorded which). The CDR3 DNA reads as TGCAGCGTTGTGTACAGGGGCGGCTACACCTTC. Its protein is CSVVYRGGYTF.